One and the same sample provided the 27 T cell receptor beta chains below, sequenced in a study of identical twins (dated by TCRdb to the mid-2010s). Libraries were built with 5' RACE. These reads were obtained on an Illumina HiSeq 2000. TCRdb reprocessed the public reads (quality trimming at Q25 with fastp, clone calling with MiXCR) and kept in-frame beta chains. Rows are combined by CDR3 protein, so each entry shows the most common genes and DNA. Present in this sample are roughly 690,000 distinct CDR3 sequences, roughly 6% of which were seen just once. In total, the top ten clones hold around 1.9% of the sample. Sample: naive T cells sorted from blood. The cell subset or site label, read with the paper, signifies: cells isolated with a human naive T-cell isolation kit. Receptor source: a man aged 18 to 29 in good health.

This clonotype was detected ten times or more. This chain connects TRBV6-1 to TRBJ1-1; 10 bases are a match to TRBD1. From germline, CDR1 is MNHNS and CDR2 SASEGT. The CDR3 has 17 residues. The J segment lost 0 bases and the V segment lost 5 bases, leaving 9 bases of the junction unmatched. The CDR3 nucleotides are TGTGCCAGCAGTCCCGGGACAGGGGAAGGAGTGAACACTGAAGCTTTCTTT. Its protein is CASSPGTGEGVNTEAFF.

This chain joins TRBV27 and TRBJ2-1; TRBD2 agrees at 13 bases. The CDR3 contains 16 residues. Germline CDR1 reads MNHEY; CDR2 reads SMNVEV (reference sequence). Trimming cost V 7 bases and J 6 bases; bases outside gene matches: 9. The CDR3 sequence is CASTTGGTSGTNEQFF. The CDR3 bases are TGTGCCAGCACTACAGGAGGGACTAGCGGGACCAATGAGCAGTTCTTC.

The chain recombines TRBV7-9 with TRBJ2-7, with 15 positions matching TRBD2. This CDR3 has 16 residues. Germline CDR1 SEHNR, CDR2 FQNEAQ (reference sequence). V shed 4 bases, J shed 3 bases, and the junction held 4 bases outside the gene matches. CDR3 nucleotides: TGTGCCAGCAGCTCGGGACTAGCGGGGGGCCACTACGAGCAGTACTTC. It specifies CASSSGLAGGHYEQYF.

There are many counts of this clonotype. The V and J genes are TRBV5-5 and TRBJ2-7; 8 positions agree with TRBD1. CDR1 is SGHKS, CDR2 YYEKEE, per germline (reference sequence). The CDR3 has 15 residues. V lost 5 bases and J lost 4; bases outside the gene matches: 11. As DNA, the CDR3 is TGTGCCAGCAGTTCAGGGGGCGCCGGGATGTACGAGCAGTACTTC. Amino acid sequence: CASSSGGAGMYEQYF. The full variable domain, its missing parts supplied by reference TRBV5-5 and TRBJ2-7, is DAGVTQSPTHLIKTRGQQVTLRCSPISGHKSVSWYQQVLGQGPQFIFQYYEKEERGRGNFPDRFSARQFPNYSSELNVNALLLGDSALYLCASSSGGAGMYEQYFGPGTRLTVT.

This clonotype was observed many times. The chain carries TRBV29-1 and TRBJ2-7; perhaps TRBD1 as D (5 bases). The CDR3 loop spans 12 amino acids. Germline V gives CDR1 SQVTM, CDR2 ANQGSEA. The germline V and J ends were trimmed by 6 bases and 2 bases, with 11 bases remaining between them. Here the CDR3 reads CSVGEGAYEQYF. The CDR3 DNA sequence: TGCAGCGTAGGGGAAGGCGCCTACGAGCAGTACTTC.

This clonotype has at least ten counts. The chain recombines TRBV20-1 with TRBJ2-1, with D uncertain. CDR1 and CDR2 (germline): DFQATT, SNEGSKA (reference sequence). The CDR3 sequence is 13 residues long. V lost 3 bases and J 3 bases, leaving 9 bases between the germline ends. CDR3 sequence: CSASPRNYNEQFF. The CDR3 region has the DNA TGCAGTGCTAGCCCCAGGAACTACAATGAGCAGTTCTTC.

The V and J genes are TRBV11-2 and TRBJ2-5; D is unresolved. The CDR3 has 16 residues. Trimming pared 2 bases from V and 2 bases from J, leaving 15 bases between. The germline CDR1 and CDR2 sequences are SGHAT and FQNNGV. The CDR3 here is CASSLKGLGSQETQYF. For the CDR3, the DNA is TGTGCCAGCAGCTTAAAAGGGTTGGGCAGTCAAGAGACCCAGTACTTC.

This clonotype was seen repeatedly, ten times or more. V is TRBV29-1 and J is TRBJ2-1; D might be TRBD1 (5 bases). The CDR3 has 12 amino acids. Germline lookup yields CDR1 SQVTM and CDR2 ANQGSEA. Trimming removed 7 bases at V and 0 bases at J, with 7 bases between. In nucleotides, the CDR3 is TGCAGCGAGACAGTCTCCTACAATGAGCAGTTCTTC. Protein: CSETVSYNEQFF.

This clonotype was counted only a few times. J is TRBJ2-5 and V is TRBV5-1; possibly TRBD1 or TRBD2 for D (5 bases each). The germline V gene has CDR1 SGHRS and CDR2 YFSETQ. The CDR3 sequence is 15 residues long. V was shortened by 5 bases and J by 5 bases, with 19 bases between the two germline ends. Here the CDR3 DNA reads TGCGCCAGCAGGTCCCGGGACGCCACGTTGGAGACCCAGTACTTC. This sequence encodes CASRSRDATLETQYF.

This chain uses TRBV6-2 or TRBV6-3 with TRBJ2-3, with unresolved D. This CDR3 is 18 amino acids long. The germline V and J ends were trimmed by 0 bases and 2 bases, with 18 bases remaining between them. Per germline, CDR1 MNHEY and CDR2 SVGEGT. CDR3 nucleotides: TGTGCCAGCAGTTACTCGGAGTCTAGGACCCCCTACACAGATACGCAGTATTTT. Protein: CASSYSESRTPYTDTQYF.

This chain connects TRBV5-1 to TRBJ2-7; no clear D gene. V lost 0 bases and J 3 bases, leaving 4 bases between the germline ends. The CDR3 has 12 amino acids. Germline V CDR1 and CDR2: SGHRS, YFSETQ. CDR3 coding DNA: TGCGCCAGCAGCTTGGTCGTCTACGAGCAGTACGTC. Translating it yields CASSLVVYEQYV.

This clonotype was picked up many times. The J gene is TRBJ2-1, the V gene TRBV10-3, with D maybe TRBD1 (6 bases). Germline assignment: CDR1 ENHRY and CDR2 SYGVKD. This CDR3 comprises 11 residues. V was shortened by 10 bases and J by 5 bases, with 9 bases between the two germline ends. CDR3 nucleotide sequence: TGTGCCAGGACAGTAAACAATGAGCAGTTCTTC. Amino acids: CARTVNNEQFF.

This clonotype has at least ten counts. The chain uses TRBV12-3 or TRBV12-4 and TRBJ2-7, with D possibly TRBD2 on 6 matching bases. The CDR3 has 12 amino acids. Trimming shortened V by 8 bases and J by 11 bases, and 19 bases separated the two germline ends. CDR3 nucleotide sequence: TGTGCCAGCTCGATAGCGGCCACCGGGGAGTACTTC. It codes for CASSIAATGEYF.

This clonotype has ten or more counts. The chain has TRBV12-3 or TRBV12-4 and TRBJ2-1, with D perhaps matching TRBD1 (6 bases). CDR3 size: 14 residues. V was trimmed by 3 bases and J by 5 bases, leaving 11 bases between them. The CDR3 DNA reads as TGTGCCAGCAGTTTGGGGACAAACCACAATGAGCAGTTCTTC. Residues: CASSLGTNHNEQFF.

At least ten counts were recorded for this clonotype. The chain uses TRBV12-3 or TRBV12-4 and TRBJ1-5, with TRBD1 matching 8 bases. J was trimmed by 9 bases and V by 3 bases; bases with no gene match: 10. The CDR3 runs 15 residues. The CDR3 loop reads CASSLSQGAGGPQHF. CDR3 DNA sequence: TGTGCCAGCAGTTTGTCGCAGGGGGCGGGGGGGCCCCAGCATTTT.

This clonotype has a handful of counts. The rearrangement links TRBV11-2 to TRBJ2-5; TRBD2 aligns across 10 bases. The CDR3 runs to 16 residues. Per the germline V gene, CDR1 is SGHAT and CDR2 is FQNNGV. V was pared by 1 base and J by 5 bases, with 7 bases of the junction left unmatched. The chain's CDR3 is CASSLALLAGVETQYF. The CDR3 DNA reads TGTGCCAGCAGCTTAGCTCTTCTAGCGGGAGTTGAGACCCAGTACTTC.

This clonotype was found many times. The gene calls are TRBV3-1 and TRBJ2-3; perhaps TRBD2 as D (6 bases). The CDR3 covers 15 residues. V was trimmed by 4 bases and J by 10 bases, leaving 21 bases between them. CDR1 and CDR2 (germline): LGHDT, YNNKEL (reference sequence). The DNA for the CDR3 is TGTGCCAGCAGCCTAGACAGCCGGGAGCAACGAGCGCAGTATTTT. It is translated as CASSLDSREQRAQYF.

This clonotype has ten or more counts. The V and J genes are TRBV12-3 or TRBV12-4 and TRBJ2-5, with D unresolved. Between the trimmed V and J ends, which lost 3 bases and 5 bases, there was a span of 10 bases. The CDR3 contains 13 residues. CDR3 bases: TGTGCCAGCAGTTTTTCCCCCACGGAGACCCAGTACTTC. This gives the protein CASSFSPTETQYF.

V and J are TRBV10-3 and TRBJ2-7, with D perhaps being TRBD1 or TRBD2 (6 bases each). CDR1 and CDR2 from the germline V gene are ENHRY and SYGVKD. This CDR3 is 14 amino acids long. The ends were cut back, 11 bases at V and 2 bases at J, with 19 bases in the middle. Here the CDR3 reads CASRRGTLAYEQYV. DNA for the CDR3: TGTGCCTCCCGGAGGGGGACCCTCGCCTACGAGCAGTACGTC.

At least ten counts were recorded for this clonotype. The V call is TRBV20-1, the J call TRBJ2-5, with TRBD2 matching over 7 bases. CDR1 and CDR2 from the germline V gene are DFQATT and SNEGSKA (reference sequence). The CDR3 runs to 14 residues. After removal of 0 bases from V and 2 bases from J, the junction contained 3 bases not matched to a gene. CDR3 residues: CSAREPSGQETQYF. The CDR3 region has the DNA TGCAGTGCTAGAGAGCCTAGCGGTCAAGAGACCCAGTACTTC.

This clonotype was seen repeatedly, ten times or more. The chain combines TRBV10-3 with TRBJ1-2, with D unresolved. CDR1 is ENHRY and CDR2 is SYGVKD in the germline V gene. Trimming left V 7 bases short and J 1 base short, with 16 bases between. This CDR3 has 15 residues. This CDR3 reads CAIKVRSSDNYGYTF. The CDR3 region has the DNA TGTGCCATCAAAGTCCGGAGCTCTGATAACTATGGCTACACCTTC.

In this sample, this clonotype turned up many times. The rearrangement uses TRBV7-2 and TRBJ2-7, with 7 bases identical to TRBD1. CDR3 length: 15 amino acids. V gave up 1 base and J gave up 1 base; unmatched junction bases: 4. Germline-derived CDR1 and CDR2 are SGHTA and FQGNSA. CDR3 nucleotides: TGTGCCAGCAGCTTAGGTGGCAGGGGGTCCTACGAGCAGTACTTC. This translates into CASSLGGRGSYEQYF.

In this sample, this clonotype turned up many times. The chain couples TRBV12-3 or TRBV12-4 to TRBJ1-1; no clear D gene. CDR3 length: 12 amino acids. Between the trimmed V and J ends, which lost 2 bases and 4 bases, there was a span of 5 bases. The CDR3 DNA reads as TGTGCCAGCAGTTTATCGGCCACTGAAGCTTTCTTT. Its translation: CASSLSATEAFF.

This chain connects TRBV6-2 or TRBV6-3 to TRBJ2-4, with D tentatively TRBD2 (5 bases). V gave up 2 bases and J gave up 6 bases, with 5 bases separating them. This CDR3 is built from 12 residues. The V gene's germline CDR1 is MNHEY and CDR2 SVGEGT. The CDR3 DNA reads as TGTGCCAGCAGTTACGAGGGAAACATTCAGTACTTC. It specifies CASSYEGNIQYF.

There are a few counts of this clonotype. The rearrangement uses TRBV6-1 and TRBJ2-2; no firm D call. The CDR3 is 18 amino acids. The germline V gene encodes CDR1 MNHNS and CDR2 SASEGT. Trimming took 2 bases from V and 5 from J, leaving 21 bases between them. This CDR3 is CASSERSQAWVGTGELFF. The CDR3 DNA follows: TGTGCCAGCAGTGAAAGGTCCCAGGCCTGGGTTGGGACCGGGGAGCTGTTTTTT.

This clonotype was counted at least ten times. The chain carries TRBV20-1 and TRBJ2-3, with 8 bases identical to TRBD1. The CDR3 covers 15 residues. With V trimmed by 3 bases and J by 2 bases, 7 bases remained unmatched. Germline V gene lookup returns CDR1 DFQATT and CDR2 SNEGSKA (reference sequence). Here the CDR3 DNA reads TGCAGTGCTAGGAGACGTCAGGGGGCCACAGATACGCAGTATTTT. Residues: CSARRRQGATDTQYF.

This clonotype has ten or more counts. J is TRBJ2-1 and V is TRBV9; 9 bases line up with TRBD1. V was clipped by 4 bases and J by 7 bases; unmatched bases: 18. From germline, CDR1 is SGDLS and CDR2 YYNGEE. The CDR3 length is 18 residues. CDR3 DNA: TGTGCCAGCAGCACTTATTCCTCCGGGACAGGGTTAGGGAATGAGCAGTTCTTC. Translating it yields CASSTYSSGTGLGNEQFF.